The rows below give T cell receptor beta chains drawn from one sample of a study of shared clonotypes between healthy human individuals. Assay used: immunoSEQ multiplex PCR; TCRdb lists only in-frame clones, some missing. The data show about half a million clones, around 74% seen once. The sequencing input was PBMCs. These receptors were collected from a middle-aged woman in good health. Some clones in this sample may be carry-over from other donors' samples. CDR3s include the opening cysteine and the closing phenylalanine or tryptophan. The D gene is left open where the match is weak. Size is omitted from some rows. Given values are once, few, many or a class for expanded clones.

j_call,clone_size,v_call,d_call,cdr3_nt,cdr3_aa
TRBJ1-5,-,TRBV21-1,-,TGTGCCAGCAGCCCCCAGGGAGGCAATCAGCCCCAGCATTTT,CASSPQGGNQPQHF
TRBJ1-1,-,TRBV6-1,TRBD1,TGTGCCAGCAGTGAAGGCAGGGGGGGGACTGAAGCTTTCTTT,CASSEGRGGTEAFF
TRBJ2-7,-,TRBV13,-,TGTGCCAGCAGCTTAGACGGGAGACCCTACGAGCAGTACTTC,CASSLDGRPYEQYF
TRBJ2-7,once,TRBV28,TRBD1,TGTGCCAGCACCCCCGGACAGGGGGCTTCCTACGAGCAGTACTTC,CASTPGQGASYEQYF
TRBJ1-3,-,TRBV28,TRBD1,TGTGCCAGCAGTTCCACCGGGACAGGGGAAGGAAACACCATATATTTT,CASSSTGTGEGNTIYF
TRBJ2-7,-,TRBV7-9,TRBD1,TGTGCCAGCAGCTTCCAACAGGGGTCCTACGAGCAGTACTTC,CASSFQQGSYEQYF
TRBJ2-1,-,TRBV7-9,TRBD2,TGTGCCAGCAGCTTAGGGAGACTAGCGGAGTCCTACAATGAGCAGTTCTTC,CASSLGRLAESYNEQFF
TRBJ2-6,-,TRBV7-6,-,TGTGCCAGCACCCAAACCAGCTCTGGGGCCAACGTCCTGACTTTC,CASTQTSSGANVLTF
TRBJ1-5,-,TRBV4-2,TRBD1,TGTGCCAGCAGCCAAGTAACAGGGGATCAGCCCCAGCATTTT,CASSQVTGDQPQHF
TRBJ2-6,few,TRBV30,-,TGTGCCTGGGGTACCGACAGCTCTGGGGCCAACGTCCTGACTTTC,CAWGTDSSGANVLTF
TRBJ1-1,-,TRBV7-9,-,TGTGCCAGCAGCTTAGGTAGTGGTTACACTGAAGCTTTCTTT,CASSLGSGYTEAFF
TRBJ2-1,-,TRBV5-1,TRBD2,TGCGCCAGCAGCTTGCCCCTAGCGGGAGTCGACAATGAGCAGTTCTTC,CASSLPLAGVDNEQFF
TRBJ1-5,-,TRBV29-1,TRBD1,TGCAGCGTTAGGGACAGCCTAAATCAGCCCCAGCATTTT,CSVRDSLNQPQHF
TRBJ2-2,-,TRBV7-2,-,TGTGCCAGCAGCTTCGGAAACACCGGGGAGCTGTTTTTT,CASSFGNTGELFF
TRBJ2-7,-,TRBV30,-,TGTGCCTGGAGTGTACCAGATTACGAGCAGTACTTC,CAWSVPDYEQYF
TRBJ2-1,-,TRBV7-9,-,TGTGCCAGCAGCTTAGAGGGGTCTCCGGTCTTC,CASSLEGSPVF
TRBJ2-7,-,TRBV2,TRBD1,TGTGCCAGCAGTGAACGAGGACAGGGGTCCTACGAGCAGTACTTC,CASSERGQGSYEQYF
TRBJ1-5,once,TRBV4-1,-,TGCGCCAGCAGCCAGGGACTTATCAGGGAGCAGCCCCAGCATTTT,CASSQGLIREQPQHF
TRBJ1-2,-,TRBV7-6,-,TGTGCCAGCAGCGTTTGGCCCGACGTTGAAGCAGGACCCCATGGCTACACCTTC,CASSVWPDVEAGPHGYTF
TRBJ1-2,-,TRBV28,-,TGTGCCAGCAGTTTACGCAGGGTCGGCTACACCTTC,CASSLRRVGYTF
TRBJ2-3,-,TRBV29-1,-,TGCAGCGTGCTCCTAGGGGGAGATACGCAGTATTTT,CSVLLGGDTQYF
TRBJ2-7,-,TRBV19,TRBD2,TGTGCCAGTAAAACAAGCGGGGACTCCTACGAGCAGTACTTC,CASKTSGDSYEQYF
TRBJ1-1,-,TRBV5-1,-,TGCGCCAGCAGGGGGCGGTGGACTGAAGCTTTCTTT,CASRGRWTEAFF
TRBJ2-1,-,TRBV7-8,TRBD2,TGTGCCAGCAGCTTAGGGGGGGGTGCCTACAATGAGCAGTTCTTC,CASSLGGGAYNEQFF
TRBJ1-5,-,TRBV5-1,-,TGCGCCAGCAGCGAGGGACGGTCGGGCAATCAGCCCCAGCATTTT,CASSEGRSGNQPQHF
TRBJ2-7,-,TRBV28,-,TGTGCCAGCGGAGGGCCGGGGCAGGGGTACGACGAGCAGTACTTC,CASGGPGQGYDEQYF
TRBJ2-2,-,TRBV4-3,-,TGCGCCAGCAGCCCCCTAGGGCTACTAAACACCGGGGAGCTGTTTTTT,CASSPLGLLNTGELFF
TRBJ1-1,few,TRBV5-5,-,TGTGCCAGCAGCTTAGACAGCTCGAACACTGAAGCTTTCTTT,CASSLDSSNTEAFF
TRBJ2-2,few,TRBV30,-,TGTGCCTGGAGTTTTTCGGGAGCCAACACCGGGGAGCTGTTTTTT,CAWSFSGANTGELFF
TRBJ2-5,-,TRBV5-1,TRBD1,TGCGCCAGCAGCGCACTGGGACAGGGTTTTGGAGAGACCCAGTACTTC,CASSALGQGFGETQYF
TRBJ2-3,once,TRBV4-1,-,TGCGCCAGCAGCCAAGAGCGATCTGCCCTAGATACGCAGTATTTT,CASSQERSALDTQYF
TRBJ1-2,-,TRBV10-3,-,TGTGCCATCAGTGAGGGTGGAGGGGGCTATGGCTACACCTTC,CAISEGGGGYGYTF
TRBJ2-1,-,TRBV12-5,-,TGTGCTAGTGGTTTGTACACCAATGAGCAGTTCTTC,CASGLYTNEQFF
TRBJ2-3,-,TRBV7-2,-,TGTGCCAGCAGCTCCCAGCCGATGGGGTCACGCACAGATACGCAGTATTTT,CASSSQPMGSRTDTQYF
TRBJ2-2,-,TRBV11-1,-,TGTGCCAGCAGCCCAACAGGGTATGACACCGGGGAGCTGTTTTTT,CASSPTGYDTGELFF
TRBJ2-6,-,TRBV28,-,TGTGCCAGCAATCAGGAGGTGTCGTCTGGGGCCAACGTCCTGACTTTC,CASNQEVSSGANVLTF
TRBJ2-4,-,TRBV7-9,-,TGTGCCAGCAGCGCCGAAAACCTAGCCAAAAACATTCAGTACTTC,CASSAENLAKNIQYF
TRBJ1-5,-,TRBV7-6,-,TGTGCCAGCAGCTTATACCAGGGAGAGAATCAGCCCCAGCATTTT,CASSLYQGENQPQHF
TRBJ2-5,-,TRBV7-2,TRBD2,TGTGCCAGCAGTCGGACTAGCGGACCTCAAGAGACCCAGTACTTC,CASSRTSGPQETQYF
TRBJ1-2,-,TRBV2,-,TGTGCCGGCCACAGAGGGGTGGCTGCTAACTATGGCTACACCTTC,CAGHRGVAANYGYTF
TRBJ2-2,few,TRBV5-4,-,TGTGCCAGCAGTGTGGACACGAACACCGGGGAGCTGTTTTTT,CASSVDTNTGELFF
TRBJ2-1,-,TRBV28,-,TGTGCCAGCAGTACCCTACAGGGAGGCTCCTACAATGAGCAGTTCTTC,CASSTLQGGSYNEQFF
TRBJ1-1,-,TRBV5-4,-,TGTGCCAGCAGCAGCGGACCGAACACTGAAGCTTTCTTT,CASSSGPNTEAFF
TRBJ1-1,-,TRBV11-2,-,TGTGCCAGCAGCATCCTGCGGGCAGCCGAAGCTTTCTTT,CASSILRAAEAFF
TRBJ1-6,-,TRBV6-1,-,TGTGCCAGCAGTGTGGCGTATAATTCACCCCTCCACTTT,CASSVAYNSPLHF
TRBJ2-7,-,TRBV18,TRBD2,TGTGCCAGCTCACTACGGACTAGCGGGATGGTTAATGAGCAGTACTTC,CASSLRTSGMVNEQYF
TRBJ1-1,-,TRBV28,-,TGTGCCAGTCTGTCGGGGGCGACTGAAGCTTTCTTT,CASLSGATEAFF
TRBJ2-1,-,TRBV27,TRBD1,TGTGCCAGCAGCCGGACAGGTTACAATGAGCAGTTCTTC,CASSRTGYNEQFF
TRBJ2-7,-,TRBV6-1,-,TGTGCCAGCATGCGGGACCCCCTAGCATACGAGCAGTACTTC,CASMRDPLAYEQYF
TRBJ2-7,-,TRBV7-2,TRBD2,TGTGCCAGCAGCCAGCTAGCGGGAGGGCCCCCCGAGCAGTACTTC,CASSQLAGGPPEQYF
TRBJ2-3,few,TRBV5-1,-,TGCGCCAGCGTCAGGGGAGGTAGCACAGATACGCAGTATTTT,CASVRGGSTDTQYF
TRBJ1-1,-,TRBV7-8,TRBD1,TGTGCCAGCAGCGTCTACAGGGGCACTGAAGCTTTCTTT,CASSVYRGTEAFF
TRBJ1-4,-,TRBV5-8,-,TGTGCCACCCCGACGCCTCCTCAGGGCGGTGAAAAACTGTTTTTT,CATPTPPQGGEKLFF
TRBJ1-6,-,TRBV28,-,TGTGCCAGCAGTTTCCCCCAGAGACCAAGCTCCTATAATTCACCCCTCCACTTT,CASSFPQRPSSYNSPLHF